The rows below give T cell receptor beta chains drawn from one sample of a study of shared clonotypes between healthy human individuals. The table came from immunoSEQ multiplex PCR; TCRdb's copy has only in-frame clones and leaves some out. The top ten clones hold 12% of a sample with some 490,000 clones, more than 65% of them seen once. The sample comprised PBMCs. These receptor sequences come from a woman aged 40 to 50 in good health. Some clones in this sample may be carry-over from other donors' samples. Both conserved end residues are part of each CDR3. The D gene is left open where the match is weak. Expanded clones are given a class, and other clones once, few, many or no size at all.

d_call | j_call | v_call | clone_size | cdr3_aa | cdr3_nt
TRBD2 | TRBJ2-1 | TRBV5-4 | few | CASSRGGLNHGNEQFF | TGTGCCAGCAGCCGGGGGGGACTGAATCATGGGAATGAGCAGTTCTTC
NA | TRBJ2-3 | TRBV28 | NA | CASLGPPNTDTQYF | TGTGCCAGTTTAGGGCCCCCCAACACAGATACGCAGTATTTT
NA | TRBJ1-4 | TRBV19 | NA | CASTTVPGGNYEKLFF | TGTGCCAGTACCACCGTCCCCGGAGGAAACTATGAAAAACTGTTTTTT
NA | TRBJ2-1 | TRBV25-1 | NA | CASSVTPYEQFF | TGTGCCAGCAGTGTCACCCCCTATGAGCAGTTCTTC
NA | TRBJ2-7 | TRBV5-1 | NA | CASSTDSITYEQYF | TGCGCCAGCAGCACAGACTCAATCACCTACGAGCAGTACTTC
NA | TRBJ1-4 | TRBV19 | NA | CASEGTSNEKLFF | TGTGCCAGCGAGGGGACTTCTAATGAAAAACTGTTTTTT
NA | TRBJ1-3 | TRBV6-1 | NA | CASGAVTLADGNTIYF | TGTGCCAGCGGTGCGGTGACATTGGCGGATGGAAACACCATATATTTT
TRBD2 | TRBJ2-7 | TRBV27 | once | CASSLSGGLAAGEQYF | TGTGCCAGCAGTTTATCGGGGGGACTAGCAGCCGGGGAGCAGTACTTC
TRBD2 | TRBJ2-7 | TRBV5-1 | NA | CASERTSGAYEQYF | TGCGCCAGCGAGAGGACTAGCGGAGCCTACGAGCAGTACTTC
NA | TRBJ1-1 | TRBV28 | NA | CASSLYDREAFF | TGTGCCAGCAGTTTATACGACAGGGAAGCTTTCTTT
NA | TRBJ1-3 | TRBV19 | NA | CASSSQRPYSGNTIYF | TGTGCCAGTAGTAGTCAGAGACCATACTCTGGAAACACCATATATTTT
NA | TRBJ2-7 | TRBV11-2 | NA | CASSPDGARSSYEQYF | TGTGCCAGCAGCCCCGACGGTGCGCGGAGCTCCTACGAGCAGTACTTC
NA | TRBJ2-2 | TRBV29-1 | NA | CSVKGAGQNTGELFF | TGCAGCGTTAAGGGGGCGGGACAGAACACCGGGGAGCTGTTTTTT
NA | TRBJ1-1 | TRBV7-2 | NA | CASSLGWRDTEAFF | TGTGCCAGCAGCTTAGGGTGGAGGGACACTGAAGCTTTCTTT
TRBD1 | TRBJ1-1 | TRBV2 | NA | CASSRGLGTEAFF | TGTGCCAGCAGTAGGGGGCTGGGCACTGAAGCTTTCTTT
TRBD2 | TRBJ2-2 | TRBV7-9 | many | CASGGLAGGTGELFF | TGTGCCAGCGGTGGACTAGCGGGAGGCACCGGGGAGCTGTTTTTT
NA | TRBJ1-1 | TRBV5-1 | NA | CASSHDWESEAFF | TGCGCCAGCAGCCACGACTGGGAGAGTGAAGCTTTCTTT
TRBD2 | TRBJ2-7 | TRBV7-8 | NA | CASSLGSSGVQYF | TGTGCCAGCAGCTTAGGGTCTAGCGGAGTACAATACTTC
TRBD2 | TRBJ2-7 | TRBV6-5 | NA | CASSYAGTSGSREQYF | TGTGCCAGCAGTTACGCCGGGACTAGCGGGAGCCGCGAGCAGTACTTC
TRBD1 | TRBJ2-2 | TRBV19 | NA | CASTDERGQEVTGELFF | TGTGCCAGTACCGATGAAAGGGGGCAGGAAGTCACCGGGGAGCTGTTTTTT
TRBD2 | TRBJ2-2 | TRBV5-4 | NA | CASSFAGGPVGELFF | TGTGCCAGCAGCTTTGCGGGAGGGCCGGTCGGGGAGCTGTTTTTT
NA | TRBJ2-7 | TRBV6-1 | NA | CASSAASRLDEQYF | TGTGCCAGCTCCGCCGCTAGCCGCCTGGACGAGCAGTACTTC
NA | TRBJ2-1 | TRBV4-1 | NA | CASSQEGERNEQFF | TGCGCCAGCAGCCAAGAAGGGGAGCGCAATGAGCAGTTCTTC
NA | TRBJ2-7 | TRBV6-6 | NA | CASSTGPYEQYF | TGTGCCAGCAGTACCGGACCCTACGAGCAGTACTTC
NA | TRBJ1-5 | TRBV2 | few | CASSIPVSNQPQHF | TGTGCCAGCAGCATCCCTGTCAGCAATCAGCCCCAGCATTTT
NA | TRBJ1-1 | TRBV7-9 | once | CASSPTHTEAFF | TGTGCCAGCAGCCCGACGCACACTGAAGCTTTCTTT
NA | TRBJ1-1 | TRBV19 | medium-sized | CASSSGLNTEAFF | TGTGCCAGTAGTTCAGGGCTCAACACTGAAGCTTTCTTT
NA | TRBJ2-5 | TRBV19 | NA | CASSKSYRYGETQYF | TGTGCCAGTAGTAAGTCCTACAGGTATGGAGAGACCCAGTACTTC
NA | TRBJ2-7 | TRBV27 | many | CASSSTGPTYEQYF | TGTGCCAGCAGTTCGACAGGACCCACCTACGAGCAGTACTTC
NA | TRBJ1-1 | TRBV5-1 | few | CASSLENSLDTEAFF | TGCGCCAGCAGCTTGGAGAACAGCTTGGACACTGAAGCTTTCTTT
TRBD1 | TRBJ2-7 | TRBV4-2 | NA | CAISIDRAGGYEQYF | TGTGCCATTTCGATTGACCGGGCAGGGGGCTACGAGCAGTACTTC
NA | TRBJ2-2 | TRBV5-1 | NA | CASSLDGRTGELFF | TGCGCCAGCAGCCTGGACGGAAGGACCGGGGAGCTGTTTTTT
TRBD1 | TRBJ1-2 | TRBV6-5 | NA | CASSYRGQGPRGYTF | TGTGCCAGCAGTTACAGAGGACAGGGGCCTAGAGGCTACACCTTC
NA | TRBJ2-7 | TRBV5-1 | once | CASSFGTTYEQYF | TGCGCCAGCAGCTTTGGGACCACCTACGAGCAGTACTTC
NA | TRBJ1-1 | TRBV30 | NA | CAWSVQENTEAFF | TGTGCCTGGAGTGTCCAGGAGAACACTGAAGCTTTCTTT
TRBD1 | TRBJ1-1 | TRBV28 | NA | CASSLNRDRAGNTEAFF | TGTGCCAGCAGCCTTAACCGGGACAGGGCGGGGAACACTGAAGCTTTCTTT
NA | TRBJ2-4 | TRBV7-2 | NA | CASSSQGAKNIQYF | TGTGCCAGCAGCTCCCAGGGAGCCAAAAACATTCAGTACTTC
NA | TRBJ1-2 | TRBV30 | many | CAWSRGANYGYTF | TGTGCCTGGAGTAGGGGCGCCAACTATGGCTACACCTTC
TRBD2 | TRBJ2-7 | TRBV10-3 | many | CAIRDPGGYEQYF | TGTGCCATCAGGGACCCGGGAGGCTACGAGCAGTACTTC
TRBD2 | TRBJ2-1 | TRBV19 | NA | CASSGTSGTYEQFF | TGTGCCAGCTCCGGGACTAGCGGGACCTATGAGCAGTTCTTC
TRBD1 | TRBJ1-2 | TRBV5-4 | NA | CASRSQQGRKGGYTF | TGTGCCAGCAGGTCTCAACAGGGGAGGAAGGGTGGCTACACCTTC
NA | TRBJ1-5 | TRBV18 | NA | CASSPPAATRNQPQHF | TGTGCCAGCTCACCACCTGCAGCCACTCGCAATCAGCCCCAGCATTTT
NA | TRBJ2-7 | TRBV7-3 | NA | CASSVSSYEQYF | TGTGCCAGCAGCGTCAGCTCCTACGAGCAGTACTTC
TRBD1 | TRBJ1-1 | TRBV19 | NA | CASSTGTDMNTEAFF | TGTGCCAGTAGTACCGGGACAGACATGAACACTGAAGCTTTCTTT
TRBD2 | TRBJ2-7 | TRBV11-2 | NA | CASSLELAGGYEQYF | TGTGCCAGCAGCTTAGAGCTAGCGGGGGGGTACGAGCAGTACTTC
NA | TRBJ1-4 | TRBV15 | NA | CATSRINEKLFF | TGTGCCACCAGCAGAATAAATGAAAAACTGTTTTTT
TRBD2 | TRBJ2-1 | TRBV5-1 | NA | CASSLVSGSWNEQFF | TGCGCCAGCAGCTTGGTTAGCGGGAGTTGGAATGAGCAGTTCTTC
NA | TRBJ1-5 | TRBV2 | NA | CASSERQYSNQPQHF | TGTGCCAGCAGTGAAAGGCAGTATAGCAATCAGCCCCAGCATTTT
NA | TRBJ1-1 | TRBV19 | NA | CASSLGRASGTEAFF | TGTGCCAGTAGTCTTGGACGGGCGAGCGGCACTGAAGCTTTCTTT
NA | TRBJ2-6 | TRBV7-3 | few | CASSSSGSGANVLTF | TGTGCCAGCAGCTCCTCGGGCTCTGGGGCCAACGTCCTGACTTTC
NA | TRBJ2-3 | TRBV7-2 | NA | CASSLGGSTYGDTQYF | TGTGCCAGCAGCTTAGGTGGGAGCACTTATGGGGATACGCAGTATTTT
TRBD1 | TRBJ2-7 | TRBV28 | NA | CASSLSSRGREQYF | TGTGCCAGCAGTTTATCCTCAAGGGGGCGCGAGCAGTACTTC
NA | TRBJ1-1 | TRBV4-3 | NA | CASSQRAGDTEAFF | TGCGCCAGCAGCCAGAGGGCGGGGGACACTGAAGCTTTCTTT
NA | TRBJ2-5 | TRBV2 | NA | CASSWETQYF | TGTGCCAGCAGTTGGGAGACCCAGTACTTC
NA | TRBJ2-2 | TRBV28 | few | CASSVEGRRGGELFF | TGTGCCAGCAGTGTTGAGGGGAGAAGGGGCGGGGAGCTGTTTTTT
NA | TRBJ1-1 | TRBV6-5 | NA | CASSSTVPRGEAFF | TGTGCCAGCAGCTCTACAGTTCCCCGGGGTGAAGCTTTCTTT
TRBD2 | TRBJ2-7 | TRBV5-1 | once | CASSLEGGLDEQYF | TGCGCCAGCAGCTTGGAGGGAGGGCTGGACGAGCAGTACTTC
TRBD1 | TRBJ2-7 | TRBV7-9 | NA | CASNNLRDRPYEQYF | TGTGCCAGCAACAACCTCCGGGACAGGCCCTACGAGCAGTACTTC
NA | TRBJ2-7 | TRBV14 | many | CASSQVGRTGRSYEQYF | TGTGCCAGCAGCCAAGTTGGGAGAACGGGAAGGAGCTACGAGCAGTACTTC